The clone carrying this T cell receptor (beta chain) has a handful of counts. Antigen specificity is unknown. The CDR3 spans 15 residues. Germline V gene data show CDR1 as MNHEY and CDR2 as SMNVEV (reference sequence). Trimming cost V 3 bases and J 4 bases, with 16 bases left between them. This entry belongs to a study of early T cells in non-severe SARS-CoV-2 infection. Turning to the study itself: Sequencing used unsorted whole-blood bulk RNA, so chains lack pairing. Study-level findings and limits: Matching against VDJdb likely underestimated virus-specific expansions, favoring anti-spike CD8.

Each single cDNA molecule received a unique molecular identifier. TCRdb fed the 5' RACE reads into MiXCR, producing one record per CDR3 protein. The sample includes tens of thousands of distinct CDR3 sequences, 9% to 15% of them seen just once. The sequenced material came from whole blood. The gene calls are TRBV27 and TRBJ2-7; D might be TRBD1 or TRBD2, each matching 5 bases. The origin of this receptor is an adult who was a healthcare worker with PCR-confirmed SARS-CoV-2 infection or an uninfected control (not recorded which). This CDR3 reads CASSLTRVGGYEQYF. In DNA, the CDR3 is TGTGCCAGCAGTTTGACAAGGGTTGGGGGTTACGAGCAGTACTTC.